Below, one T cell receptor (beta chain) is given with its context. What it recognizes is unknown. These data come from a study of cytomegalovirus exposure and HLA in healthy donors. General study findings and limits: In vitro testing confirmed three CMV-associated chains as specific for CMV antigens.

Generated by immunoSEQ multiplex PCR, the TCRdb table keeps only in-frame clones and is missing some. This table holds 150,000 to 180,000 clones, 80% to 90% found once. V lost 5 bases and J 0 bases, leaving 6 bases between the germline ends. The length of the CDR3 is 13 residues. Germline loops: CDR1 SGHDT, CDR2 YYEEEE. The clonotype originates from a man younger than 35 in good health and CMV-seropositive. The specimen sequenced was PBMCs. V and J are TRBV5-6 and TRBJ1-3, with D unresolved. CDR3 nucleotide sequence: TGTGCCAGCAGGAAACTCTCTGGAAACACCATATATTTT. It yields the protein CASRKLSGNTIYF.